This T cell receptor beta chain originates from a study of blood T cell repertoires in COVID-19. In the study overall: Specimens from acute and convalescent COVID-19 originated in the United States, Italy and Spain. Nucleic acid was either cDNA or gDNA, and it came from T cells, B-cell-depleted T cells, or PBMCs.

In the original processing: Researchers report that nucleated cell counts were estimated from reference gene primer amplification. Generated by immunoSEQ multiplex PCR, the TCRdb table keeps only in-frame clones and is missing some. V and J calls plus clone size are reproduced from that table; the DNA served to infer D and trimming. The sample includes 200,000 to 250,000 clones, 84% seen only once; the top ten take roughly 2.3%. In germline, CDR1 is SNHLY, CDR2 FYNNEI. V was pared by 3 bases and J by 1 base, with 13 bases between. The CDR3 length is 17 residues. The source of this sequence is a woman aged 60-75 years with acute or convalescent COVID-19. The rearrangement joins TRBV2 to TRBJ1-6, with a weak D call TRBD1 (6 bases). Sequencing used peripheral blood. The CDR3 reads CASSEEGQWSYNSPLHF. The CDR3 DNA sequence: TGTGCCAGCAGTGAGGAAGGACAGTGGTCCTATAATTCACCCCTCCACTTT.